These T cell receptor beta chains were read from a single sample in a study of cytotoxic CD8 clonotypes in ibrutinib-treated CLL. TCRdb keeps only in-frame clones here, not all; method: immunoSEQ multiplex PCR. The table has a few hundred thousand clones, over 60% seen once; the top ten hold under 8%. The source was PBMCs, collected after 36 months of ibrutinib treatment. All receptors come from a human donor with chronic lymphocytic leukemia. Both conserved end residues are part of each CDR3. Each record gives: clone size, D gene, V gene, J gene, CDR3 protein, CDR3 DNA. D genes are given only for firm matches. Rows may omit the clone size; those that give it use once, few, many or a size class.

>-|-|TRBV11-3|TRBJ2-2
CASSLGANTGELFF
TGTGCCAGCAGCTTAGGCGCGAACACCGGGGAGCTGTTTTTT
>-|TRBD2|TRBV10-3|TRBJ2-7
CAISGAGLAGGPNPLYEQYF
TGTGCCATCAGTGGGGCAGGCCTAGCGGGAGGGCCAAACCCTTTGTACGAGCAGTACTTC
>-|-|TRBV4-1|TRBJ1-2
CASSPRRVGDGYTF
TGCGCCAGCAGCCCGAGGCGGGTGGGAGATGGCTACACCTTC
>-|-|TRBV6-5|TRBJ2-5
CASSYSGGGLETQYF
TGTGCCAGCAGTTACTCGGGGGGGGGCCTTGAGACCCAGTACTTC
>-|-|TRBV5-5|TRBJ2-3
CASSYPASTDTQYF
TGTGCCAGCAGCTACCCGGCAAGCACAGATACGCAGTATTTT
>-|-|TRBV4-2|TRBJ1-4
CASSQDRVNVNEKLFF
TGTGCCAGCAGCCAAGACCGGGTTAACGTTAATGAAAAACTGTTTTTT
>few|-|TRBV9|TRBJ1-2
CASSVGPRRNYGYTF
TGTGCCAGCAGCGTAGGACCCAGGAGAAACTATGGCTACACCTTC
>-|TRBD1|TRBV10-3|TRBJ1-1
CAIRDRVNTEAFF
TGTGCCATCAGGGACAGGGTGAACACTGAAGCTTTCTTT
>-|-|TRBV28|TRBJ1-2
CASFRSQGYTF
TGTGCCAGCTTCCGCAGTCAGGGCTACACCTTC
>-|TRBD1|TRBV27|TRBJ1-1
CASSFSPDRADTEAFF
TGTGCCAGCAGTTTTTCCCCGGACAGGGCGGATACTGAAGCTTTCTTT
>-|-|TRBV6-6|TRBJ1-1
CASSYSIGFPEAFF
TGTGCCAGCAGTTACTCGATCGGGTTCCCTGAAGCTTTCTTT
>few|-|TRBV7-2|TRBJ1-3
CASSLAGSGNTIYF
TGTGCCAGCAGCTTAGCCGGGTCTGGAAACACCATATATTTT
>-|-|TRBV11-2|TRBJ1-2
CASSLFKGDYGYTF
TGTGCCAGCAGCTTATTTAAGGGTGACTATGGCTACACCTTC
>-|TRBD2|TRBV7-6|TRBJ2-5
CASSLWQRGARETQYF
TGTGCCAGCAGCTTATGGCAGCGGGGGGCCAGGGAGACCCAGTACTTC
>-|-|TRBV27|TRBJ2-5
CASRPGGARSQETQYF
TGTGCCAGCAGGCCTGGGGGGGCGAGGTCTCAAGAGACCCAGTACTTC
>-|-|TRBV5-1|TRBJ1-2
CASSLDGFGYGYTF
TGCGCCAGCAGCTTGGATGGGTTCGGGTATGGCTACACCTTC
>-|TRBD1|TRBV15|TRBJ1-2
CATSRVRDRVGYTF
TGTGCCACCAGCAGAGTCCGAGACAGGGTCGGCTACACCTTC
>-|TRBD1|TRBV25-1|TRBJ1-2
CASSEFPGGYGYTF
TGTGCCAGCAGTGAATTCCCAGGGGGGTATGGCTACACCTTC
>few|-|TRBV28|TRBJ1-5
CASSLWDPDGYQPQHF
TGTGCCAGCAGTTTATGGGACCCCGATGGGTATCAGCCCCAGCATTTT
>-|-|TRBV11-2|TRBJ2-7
CASSLELTYEQYF
TGTGCCAGCAGCTTAGAACTGACTTACGAGCAGTACTTC
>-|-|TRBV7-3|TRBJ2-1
CASSPRGSRGPYNEQFF
TGTGCCAGCAGCCCAAGAGGGTCGAGGGGTCCCTACAATGAGCAGTTCTTC
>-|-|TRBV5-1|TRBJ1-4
CASSLGRVLSNEKLFF
TGCGCCAGCAGCTTAGGGCGCGTCCTCTCTAATGAAAAACTGTTTTTT
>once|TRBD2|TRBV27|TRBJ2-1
CARNTRGTSYNEQFF
TGTGCCAGAAATACGCGGGGGACCTCCTACAATGAGCAGTTCTTC
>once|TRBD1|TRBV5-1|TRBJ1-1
CASSPFQLQGRAEAFF
TGCGCCAGCAGCCCATTCCAGTTACAGGGGCGGGCCGAAGCTTTCTTT
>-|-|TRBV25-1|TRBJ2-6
CASSEELIWGANVLTF
TGTGCCAGCAGTGAAGAATTAATTTGGGGGGCCAACGTCCTGACTTTC
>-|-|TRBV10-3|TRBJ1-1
CAISELSEAFF
TGTGCCATCAGTGAGTTAAGCGAAGCTTTCTTT
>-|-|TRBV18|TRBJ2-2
CASCERPGLPNRELFF
TGTGCCAGCTGCGAAAGACCGGGACTGCCAAACCGGGAGCTGTTTTTT
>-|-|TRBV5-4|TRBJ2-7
CASSFTGAKPYF
TGTGCCAGCAGCTTTACGGGAGCAAAACCGTACTTC
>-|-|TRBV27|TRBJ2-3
CASSHPGYGTDTQYF
TGTGCCAGCAGTCACCCGGGGTATGGAACAGATACGCAGTATTTT